This TCR beta chain is from a study of blood T cells in healthy people across ages. Study-level results: TCR beta diversity, measured per million T cells, fell in a roughly linear way with age.

The ends were cut back, 5 bases at V and 7 bases at J, with 16 bases in the middle. The CDR3 length is 14 residues. CDR1 is SGDLS and CDR2 is YYNGEE in the germline V gene. Of note for this clonotype: What it recognizes is unknown.

A second PCR, run for about 7 to 11 cycles, used a sample-barcoded 5' primer plus a J-beta primer mix. TCRdb re-called the 5' RACE reads through MiXCR, storing one row per CDR3 protein. The sample shows 1.5 million to 2 million distinct CDR3 sequences, about 30% of them seen only once. J is TRBJ1-5 and V is TRBV9; D call uncertain. The sample taken for sequencing was blood. This sequence was found in a woman in her thirties in good health. CDR3 sequence (DNA): TGTGCCAGCAGTCTTGACTCCCGAGGACAGCCCCAGCATTTT. It translates to CASSLDSRGQPQHF.